Each of the 27 T cell receptor beta chains below was sequenced from the same sample in a study of T cells in Graves' hyperthyroidism and ophthalmopathy. What was amplified from RNA transcripts were TCR beta CDR3 regions. With the HTBI primer set, the TCR CDR3 went through a first round of RT-PCR. TCRdb re-called the multiplex PCR reads with MiXCR, one entry per CDR3 protein. The sample has over 700,000 distinct CDR3 sequences, 30% to 40% seen once. Source material: blood. The source is a woman aged 40 to 50 with Graves' hyperthyroidism.

This clonotype was detected ten times or more. The V gene is TRBV10-2, the J gene TRBJ2-5; 8 bases map to TRBD2. V shed 8 bases, J shed 0 bases, and the junction held 8 bases outside the gene matches. Germline lookup yields CDR1 WSHSY and CDR2 SAAADI. CDR3 size: 15 residues. The CDR3 here is CASGLIAGNQETQYF. The CDR3 region has the DNA TGCGCCAGCGGTCTCATAGCGGGGAACCAAGAGACCCAGTACTTC.

V usage is TRBV29-1 and J usage is TRBJ2-1; D gene unclear. V was pared by 3 bases and J by 8 bases, with 2 bases between. The germline V gene has CDR1 SQVTM and CDR2 ANQGSEA. CDR3 length equals 9 residues. The CDR3 loop reads CSVEDEQFF. In DNA form, the CDR3 reads TGCAGCGTTGAGGATGAGCAGTTCTTC.

As regards this clonotype: This may be a read error, as it is one base from a much larger clone. The chain uses TRBV3-2 and TRBJ2-5; no DNA check was done on the table's D call, TRBD2. TRBV3-2 constitutes a pseudogene. This CDR3 is 16 amino acids long. CDR3 sequence (DNA): TGTGCCAGCAGCCAATCGGGTAGCGGTGAGGAAGAGACCCCGTACTTC. This translates into CASSQSGSGEEETPYF.

There are many counts of this clonotype. This chain uses TRBV4-1 with TRBJ2-5; D remains ambiguous. The V and J ends lost 1 base and 7 bases respectively, with 10 bases between them. This CDR3 spans 13 amino acids. The germline CDR1 and CDR2 sequences are MGHRA and YSYEKL. The chain's CDR3 is CASSQVLVATQYF. DNA for the CDR3: TGCGCCAGCAGCCAAGTTCTAGTCGCGACCCAGTACTTC.

This clonotype appeared many times. The chain couples TRBV6-6 to TRBJ2-7; TRBD1 or TRBD2 may be the D gene (5 bases each). Germline V gene sequence: CDR1 MNHNY, CDR2 SVGAGI (reference sequence). Trimming took 7 bases from V and 0 from J, leaving 22 bases between them. This CDR3 comprises 17 residues. In DNA form, the CDR3 reads TGTGCCAGCACCCTTAGGGGATTAGCGTTTAGCTCCTACGAGCAGTACTTC. As protein: CASTLRGLAFSSYEQYF.

The rearrangement joins TRBV12-3 or TRBV12-4 to TRBJ1-1; the D is unclear. Trimming left V 3 bases short and J 5 bases short, with 10 bases between. The CDR3 extends over 13 amino acids. The CDR3 region is CASSFSGETEAFF. As DNA, the CDR3 is TGTGCCAGCAGTTTCTCGGGAGAGACTGAAGCTTTCTTT.

This chain joins TRBV10-3 and TRBJ2-5; TRBD1 aligns across 10 bases. CDR3 size: 13 residues. Germline CDR1 and CDR2: ENHRY and SYGVKD. The V segment lost 11 bases and the J segment 4 bases; nucleotides outside the gene matches: 7. CDR3 protein: CAVHRDRGETQYF. The CDR3 coding sequence is TGTGCCGTCCATCGGGACAGGGGAGAGACCCAGTACTTC.

This clonotype was detected ten times or more. V is TRBV11-2 and J is TRBJ2-5, with a possible D match to TRBD2 (6 bases). CDR3 length: 14 amino acids. The germline CDR1 and CDR2 sequences are SGHAT and FQNNGV. V lost 7 bases, J lost 3 bases, and 15 bases lay in between. CDR3: CASTSWGEEETQYF. CDR3 in DNA: TGTGCCAGCACCTCCTGGGGGGAGGAAGAGACCCAGTACTTC.

V usage is TRBV10-3 and J usage is TRBJ2-7; 7 nucleotides agree with TRBD1. The CDR3 runs to 15 residues. The V gene end was trimmed by 10 bases and the J gene end by 3 bases; junction bases not matched to a gene: 15. The germline CDR1 and CDR2 sequences are ENHRY and SYGVKD. This chain's CDR3 is CASSFHRGIDYEQYF. CDR3 in DNA: TGTGCCAGCAGCTTCCACAGGGGTATTGACTACGAGCAGTACTTC.

As regards this clonotype: One end of the junction varies from germline; a read error may be responsible. The chain employs TRBV7-3 and TRBJ2-5, with D perhaps TRBD1 or TRBD2 (5 bases each). This CDR3 is 13 amino acids long. Germline CDR1 is SGHTA and CDR2 is FQGTGA. CDR3 nucleotides: TGTGCCAACAGCCGAGGGGTGAGGGAGACCCAGTACTTC. This gives the protein CANSRGVRETQYF.

The chain recombines TRBV12-5 with TRBJ1-6; no definite D call. The CDR3 has 15 amino acids. Germline V gene data show CDR1 as LGHNT and CDR2 as FRNRAP. Trimming shortened V by 3 bases and J by 15 bases, and 21 bases separated the two germline ends. DNA for the CDR3: TGTGCTAGTGGTTTCCTACAACTCGGACTTCCACTCCTCCACTTT. Translation gives CASGFLQLGLPLLHF.

Ten or more counts support this clonotype. V is TRBV29-1 and J is TRBJ2-6; 7 positions match TRBD1. Germline lookup yields CDR1 SQVTM and CDR2 ANQGSEA. This CDR3 spans 14 amino acids. After removal of 4 bases from V and 2 bases from J, the junction contained 2 bases not matched to a gene. CDR3 sequence: CSVGQGTGANVLTF. As DNA, the CDR3 is TGCAGCGTTGGACAGGGAACTGGGGCCAACGTCCTGACTTTC.

The chain has TRBV7-8 and TRBJ2-7; 9 bases fit TRBD2. The end of the DNA is better explained by TRBJ2-1, so the J call may be wrong. Germline loops: CDR1 SGHVS, CDR2 FQNEAQ. CDR3 length: 16 amino acids. The DNA for the CDR3 is TGTGCCAGCAGCTTAGTCAGTCTAGCGGGGATCCGTGAGCAGTTCTTC. Its protein product is CASSLVSLAGIREQFF.

This clonotype was seen more than once but under ten times. DNA of the CDR3: TGTGCCAGCAGTTTGGCACAGGGGTTCGGGGAGCTGTTTTTT. Residues: CASSLAQGFGELFF. The chain combines TRBV12-3 or TRBV12-4 with TRBJ2-2, with TRBD1 identical over 7 bases. The CDR3 contains 14 residues. Trimming cost V 3 bases and J 7 bases; bases outside gene matches: 5.

Points on this clonotype: This may be a read error: a much more frequent sequence differs by one nucleotide. This rearrangement joins TRBV5-1 to TRBJ1-2; D uncertain. The germline V gene encodes CDR1 SGHRS and CDR2 YFSETQ. V lost 0 bases, J lost 5 bases, and 14 bases lay in between. CDR3 length: 15 residues. The CDR3 region is CASSLVGRLYYGYTF. As DNA, the CDR3 is TGCGCCAGCAGCTTGGTTGGCAGACTATATTATGGCTACACCTTC.

This clonotype was picked up a small number of times. The rearrangement uses TRBV20-1 and TRBJ1-1; unclear D gene. The germline V gene encodes CDR1 DFQATT and CDR2 SNEGSKA (reference sequence). This CDR3 is built from 13 residues. V was pared by 1 base and J by 1 base, with 7 bases between. The DNA of the CDR3 is TGCAGTGCTAGAGGGGATACGAACACTGAAGCTTTCTTT. Translating it yields CSARGDTNTEAFF.

This chain joins TRBV6-6 and TRBJ1-4; D is perhaps TRBD1 (6 bases). CDR3 size: 13 residues. Germline-derived CDR1 and CDR2 are MNHNY and SVGAGI (reference sequence). Trimming removed 7 bases from V and 4 bases from J, with 10 bases in between. CDR3 nucleotides: TGTGCCAGCACCAAGGGGGGTAATGAAAAACTGTTTTTT. It translates to CASTKGGNEKLFF.

The chain is built from TRBV7-2 and TRBJ1-2; maybe TRBD1 (5 bases). Trimming took off 3 bases at V and 6 bases at J, with 11 bases between the two ends. Germline CDR1 and CDR2: SGHTA and FQGNSA. The CDR3 contains 13 residues. The CDR3 protein is CASSLTAGDGYTF. The CDR3 DNA follows: TGTGCCAGCAGCTTGACGGCGGGGGATGGCTACACCTTC.

The chain recombines TRBV12-3 or TRBV12-4 with TRBJ1-3; unclear D gene. The CDR3 sequence is 15 residues long. Trimming took 5 bases from V and 4 from J, leaving 15 bases between them. The CDR3 protein is CASSLSDVRGNTIYF. The CDR3 DNA reads TGTGCCAGCAGTCTATCCGATGTCAGGGGAAACACCATATATTTT.

Concerning this clonotype: Sequence at one end of the junction differs from germline and may be a read error. The CDR3, as DNA: TGCGCCAGCAGCTCACAGGGGGCTCTGGAAGAAAAACTGTGTTTT. Its protein product is CASSSQGALEEKLCF. This chain joins TRBV5-1 and TRBJ1-4; 9 nucleotides align to TRBD1. CDR3 length: 15 residues. Per germline, CDR1 SGHRS and CDR2 YFSETQ.

This clonotype was detected once. The V and J genes are TRBV20-1 and TRBJ2-7; D remains unclear. Trimming removed 2 bases from V and 7 bases from J, with 21 bases in between. Per the germline V gene, CDR1 is DFQATT and CDR2 is SNEGSKA (reference sequence). The CDR3 contains 15 residues. As DNA, the CDR3 is TGCAGTGCTAGATCGTCGCGCGGACCCCTAGGGGAGCAGTACTTC. Residues: CSARSSRGPLGEQYF.

V is TRBV11-2 and J is TRBJ2-3, with TRBD1 matching 8 bases. J was trimmed by 2 bases and V by 2 bases; bases with no gene match: 3. Germline CDR1 reads SGHAT; CDR2 reads FQNNGV. There are 15 residues in the CDR3. The CDR3 region is CASSLQGADTDTQYF. The CDR3 nucleotides are TGTGCCAGCAGCTTACAGGGGGCCGACACAGATACGCAGTATTTT.

The chain has TRBV5-1 and TRBJ2-7, with 8 bases lining up with TRBD1. The CDR3 sequence is 15 residues long. Per the germline V gene, CDR1 is SGHRS and CDR2 is YFSETQ. V lost 0 bases and J lost 6; bases outside the gene matches: 8. The CDR3 nucleotides are TGCGCCAGCAGCTTGGCTCGCGGGACAGGCATCGAGCAGTACTTC. Translation gives CASSLARGTGIEQYF.

This clonotype has only a few counts. The genes are TRBV27 and TRBJ1-2, with a possible D match to TRBD1 (5 bases). Germline loops: CDR1 MNHEY, CDR2 SMNVEV (reference sequence). The ends were cut back, 7 bases at V and 8 bases at J, with 20 bases in the middle. The CDR3 extends over 14 amino acids. The CDR3 sequence: CASTLGQSRGGYTF. CDR3 nucleotides: TGTGCCAGCACCCTAGGACAATCTCGAGGAGGCTACACCTTC.

Many counts were recorded for this clonotype. This chain joins TRBV29-1 and TRBJ2-7; D unclear. Trimming cost V 0 bases and J 3 bases, with 3 bases left between them. The V gene's germline CDR1 is SQVTM and CDR2 ANQGSEA. This CDR3 comprises 11 residues. CDR3 bases: TGCAGCGTTGAAGAGAGCTACGAGCAGTACTTC. Translating gives CSVEESYEQYF.

In its sample, this clonotype was seen a few times. DNA of the CDR3: TGCAGTGCTGGATCCCGGGACAGGGGCACCGGGGAGCTGTTTTTT. The encoded protein is CSAGSRDRGTGELFF. The genes are TRBV20-1 and TRBJ2-2; the match to TRBD1 covers 10 bases. Germline loops: CDR1 DFQATT, CDR2 SNEGSKA (reference sequence). The CDR3 contains 15 residues. With 5 bases clipped from V and 4 bases from J, the junction kept 7 bases outside the gene matches.

This clonotype has only a few counts. The chain has TRBV2 and TRBJ1-5; 11 bases are shared with TRBD1. The trim removed 5 bases at V and 1 base at J, leaving 7 bases unmatched. Per germline, CDR1 SNHLY and CDR2 FYNNEI. This CDR3 region has 17 residues. This CDR3 reads CASSPGTGGWSNQPQHF. The CDR3, as DNA: TGTGCCAGCAGTCCCGGGACAGGGGGATGGAGCAATCAGCCCCAGCATTTT.